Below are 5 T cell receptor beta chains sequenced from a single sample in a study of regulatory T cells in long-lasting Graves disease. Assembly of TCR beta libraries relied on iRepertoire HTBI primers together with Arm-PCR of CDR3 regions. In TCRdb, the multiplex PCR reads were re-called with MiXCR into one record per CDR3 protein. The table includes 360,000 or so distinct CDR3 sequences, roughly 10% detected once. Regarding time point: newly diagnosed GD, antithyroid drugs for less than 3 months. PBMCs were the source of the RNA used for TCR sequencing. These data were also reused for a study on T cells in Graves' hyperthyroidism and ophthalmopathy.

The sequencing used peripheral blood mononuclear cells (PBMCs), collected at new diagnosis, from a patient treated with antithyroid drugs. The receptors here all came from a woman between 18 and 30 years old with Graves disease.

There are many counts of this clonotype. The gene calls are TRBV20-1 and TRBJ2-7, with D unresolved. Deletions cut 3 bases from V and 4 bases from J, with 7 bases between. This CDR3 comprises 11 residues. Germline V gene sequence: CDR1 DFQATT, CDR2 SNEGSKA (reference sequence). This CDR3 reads CSARNGYEQYF. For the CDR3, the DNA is TGCAGTGCTAGGAATGGGTACGAGCAGTACTTC.

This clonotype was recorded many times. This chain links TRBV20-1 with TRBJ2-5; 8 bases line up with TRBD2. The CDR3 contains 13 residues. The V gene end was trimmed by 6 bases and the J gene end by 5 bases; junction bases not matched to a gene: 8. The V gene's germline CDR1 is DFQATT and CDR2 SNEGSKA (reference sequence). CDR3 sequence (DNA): TGCAGTGCAGAGACTAGCGTATATGAGACCCAGTACTTC. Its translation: CSAETSVYETQYF.

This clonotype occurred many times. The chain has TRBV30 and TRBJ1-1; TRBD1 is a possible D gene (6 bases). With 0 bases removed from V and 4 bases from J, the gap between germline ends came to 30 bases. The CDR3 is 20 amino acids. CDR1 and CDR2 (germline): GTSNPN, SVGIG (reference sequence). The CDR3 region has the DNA TGTGCCTGGAGTGTACGTTATGGGGGCGAAGAAGGGGAGCCAGTCACTGAAGCTTTCTTT. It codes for CAWSVRYGGEEGEPVTEAFF.

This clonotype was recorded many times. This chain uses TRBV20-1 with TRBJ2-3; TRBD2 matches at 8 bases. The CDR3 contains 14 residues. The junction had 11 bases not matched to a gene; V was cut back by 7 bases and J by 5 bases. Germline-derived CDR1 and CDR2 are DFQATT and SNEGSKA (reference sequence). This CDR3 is CSEGSGSEVDTQYF. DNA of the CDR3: TGCAGTGAAGGGAGCGGGAGCGAGGTAGATACGCAGTATTTT.

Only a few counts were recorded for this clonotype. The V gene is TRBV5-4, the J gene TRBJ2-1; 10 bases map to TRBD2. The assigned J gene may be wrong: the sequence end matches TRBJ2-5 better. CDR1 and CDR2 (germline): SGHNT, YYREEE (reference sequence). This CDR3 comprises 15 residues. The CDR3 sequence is CASSYSLAGRETQYF. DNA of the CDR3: TGTGCCAGCAGCTATTCACTAGCGGGACGGGAGACCCAGTACTTC.